The rows below give T cell receptor beta chains drawn from one sample of a study of OX40 agonist ivuxolimab in advanced cancers. Some clones are missing from TCRdb's copy, which holds only in-frame ones; the method was immunoSEQ multiplex PCR. Among over 50,000 clones listed, 70% to 90% were seen once. Specimen: CD4+ or CD8+ T cells sorted from blood, collected in a trial of the OX40 agonist ivuxolimab. The receptor source for this set is an adult with an advanced solid tumor such as melanoma, head and neck, liver or kidney cancer. Both conserved end residues are part of each CDR3. A D gene is named only where the DNA matches it firmly. Only part of the rows carry a size: once, few, many, or a class if the clone is expanded.

v_call,d_call,j_call,clone_size,cdr3_nt,cdr3_aa
TRBV5-6,TRBD1,TRBJ2-7,NA,TGTGCCAGCAGCAGACAGGGTTCCTACGAGCAGTACTTC,CASSRQGSYEQYF
TRBV27,NA,TRBJ2-1,NA,TGTGCCAGCAGCACGACAGGGAGGGACTACAATGAGCAGTTCTTC,CASSTTGRDYNEQFF
TRBV4-1,NA,TRBJ2-7,NA,TGCGCCAGCAGCCAAGGCGCAGGCTCCTACGAGCAGTACTTC,CASSQGAGSYEQYF
TRBV5-6,NA,TRBJ1-1,NA,TGTGCCAGCAGCCCCGGGAGGGAGGGCCCCTTGAACACTGAAGCTTTCTTT,CASSPGREGPLNTEAFF
TRBV2,NA,TRBJ2-3,NA,TGTGCCAGCAGCCCCGGGACAACTAGCACAGATACGCAGTATTTT,CASSPGTTSTDTQYF
TRBV11-2,TRBD1,TRBJ1-1,NA,TGTGCCAGCAGCTTGGCCTCGGACAGGCTCCCTTTCTTT,CASSLASDRLPFF
TRBV7-8,NA,TRBJ1-4,NA,TGTGCCAGCAGCTGGAGGGTGGCTAATGAAAAACTGTTTTTT,CASSWRVANEKLFF
TRBV28,TRBD2,TRBJ2-1,NA,TGTGCCAGCTTGGGACTAGCGTACAATGAGCAGTTCTTC,CASLGLAYNEQFF
TRBV6-5,NA,TRBJ2-1,NA,TGTGCCACGGATAGCTTAAATGAGCAGTTCTTC,CATDSLNEQFF
TRBV7-6,NA,TRBJ1-1,NA,TGTGCCAGCAGCTTTGGGGGCCAGGGCACTGAAGCTTTCTTT,CASSFGGQGTEAFF
TRBV27,NA,TRBJ1-1,NA,TGTGCCAGCAGTTTAATCGGTGGTTTGGGTGAAGCTTTCTTT,CASSLIGGLGEAFF
TRBV6-5,TRBD1,TRBJ1-5,once,TGTGCCAGCAGAAGGACAGGGGGGAATCAGCCCCAGCATTTT,CASRRTGGNQPQHF
TRBV5-4,NA,TRBJ1-2,NA,TGTGCCAGCAGAACCTACACAGGGCTGGACTATGGCTACACCTTC,CASRTYTGLDYGYTF
TRBV4-3,NA,TRBJ2-7,NA,TGCGCCAGCAGCCAAGATGTGGTCTACGAGCAGTACTTC,CASSQDVVYEQYF